This T cell receptor (beta chain) was sequenced for a study of blood T cell repertoires in COVID-19. Study summary: COVID-19 samples collected from the United States, Italy and Spain covered acute and convalescent phases.

In the original analysis: Using reference gene primer amplification, nucleated cell counts were estimated. TCRdb's copy holds only in-frame clones and misses some; the assay was immunoSEQ multiplex PCR. D and trimming were read from the DNA, whereas the V and J calls and clone size are those reported in that table. Of 210,000 or so clones in the sample, 92% are singletons; the top ten hold 1% to 1.5%. The CDR3 is 14 residues long. V lost 6 bases and J lost 5; bases outside the gene matches: 9. Germline V gene sequence: CDR1 MDHEN, CDR2 SYDVKM. This clone came up once. The sequence came from a man in his thirties or forties with acute or convalescent COVID-19. This chain links TRBV28 with TRBJ1-1; 7 nucleotides match TRBD1. Sequencing was done on a sample of peripheral blood. In nucleotides, the CDR3 is TGTGCCAGCAGAACAGCGACAGGGACGACTGAAGCTTTCTTT. Translated: CASRTATGTTEAFF.